This T cell receptor (beta chain) was observed in a study of naive and memory T cell subsets. Findings and caveats of the study: The power law exponent of TCR abundance differed between naive and memory cells.

CD4+ T cell IFNgamma after overnight CMV lysate exposure gave donor CMV status. Four subsets defined by CD45RA and CD27 were sorted after CD3, CD4, CD8 and live/dead staining. This CDR3 has 17 amino acids. The germline V gene has CDR1 SEHNR and CDR2 FQNEAQ (reference sequence). V trimming: 1 base; J trimming: 4 bases; junction bases outside the gene matches: 11. An equimolar mix of two oligonucleotides served as the beta constant-region primer for TRBC1 and TRBC2. TCRdb redid the calling of the UMI-ligation and nested PCR reads with MiXCR, one entry per CDR3 protein. The table shows over 20,000 distinct CDR3 sequences, with 11% occurring only once. This clonotype was found a few times. Antigen: not known.

The J gene is TRBJ1-2, the V gene TRBV7-9, with TRBD1 identical over 8 bases. The sequence was obtained from a human donor in good health. Sequences were obtained from central memory CD8+ T cells from blood. The CDR3 region is CASSLVASGGAGYGYTF. The CDR3 region has the DNA TGTGCCAGCAGCTTAGTAGCCTCAGGGGGCGCGGGCTATGGCTACACCTTC.